Listed below are T cell receptor beta chains from one sample, sequenced in a study of T-cell reconstitution after alpha-beta-depleted transplantation in children. TCRdb used MiXCR to reprocess the PCR reads, holding one entry per CDR3 protein. The sample carries roughly 100,000 distinct CDR3 sequences, 7.5% to 9.5% recorded once. Sequences were derived from PBMCs, sampled before TCRalphabeta/CD19-depleted stem cell transplant. These receptor sequences come from a boy younger than 10 with acute lymphoblastic leukemia, due to receive a stem cell transplant. Both conserved end residues are part of each CDR3. D genes are given only for firm matches. The size of a clone is reported for some rows only, either as once, few or many, or as a class for expanded clones.

D gene	clone size	V gene	J gene	CDR3 protein	CDR3 DNA
TRBD1	.	TRBV20-1	TRBJ1-1	CSARGRGPVETTEAFF	TGCAGTGCTAGGGGCAGGGGGCCGGTCGAGACCACTGAAGCTTTCTTT
.	.	TRBV5-1	TRBJ1-4	CASSLDRFNEKLFF	TGCGCCAGCAGCTTGGACCGATTTAATGAAAAACTGTTTTTT
TRBD1	many	TRBV12-3/TRBV12-4	TRBJ2-7	CASSPDRDPYEQYF	TGTGCCAGCAGTCCGGACAGGGATCCCTACGAGCAGTACTTC
TRBD2	many	TRBV6-4	TRBJ2-5	CASSESAGGEETQYF	TGTGCCAGCAGTGAGTCAGCGGGGGGAGAAGAGACCCAGTACTTC
TRBD2	.	TRBV24-1	TRBJ2-3	CATSDPGLAGADTQYF	TGTGCCACCAGTGATCCGGGACTAGCGGGGGCAGATACGCAGTATTTT
TRBD2	few	TRBV12-3/TRBV12-4	TRBJ2-3	CASKQRGGLWSTDTQYF	TGTGCCAGCAAACAGCGGGGGGGCCTCTGGAGCACAGATACGCAGTATTTT
.	many	TRBV2	TRBJ2-7	CASSERRDYEQYF	TGTGCCAGCAGTGAACGGCGGGACTACGAGCAGTACTTC
.	few	TRBV29-1	TRBJ1-1	CSVEDEGPEAFF	TGCAGCGTTGAAGATGAAGGCCCTGAAGCTTTCTTT
.	many	TRBV7-8	TRBJ1-1	CASSSMRPGLQTRNTEAFF	TGTGCCAGCAGTTCTATGAGGCCGGGACTGCAAACCAGGAACACTGAAGCTTTCTTT
.	few	TRBV14	TRBJ2-5	CASSQGTVLGETQYF	TGTGCCAGCAGCCAAGGGACAGTGTTAGGAGAGACCCAGTACTTC
.	few	TRBV27	TRBJ2-7	CASSWGVSYEQYF	TGTGCCAGCAGTTGGGGGGTTTCCTACGAGCAGTACTTC
.	medium-sized	TRBV29-1	TRBJ2-2	CSVWGTGELFF	TGCAGCGTTTGGGGGACCGGGGAGCTGTTTTTT
.	many	TRBV7-9	TRBJ1-4	CASQQTATNEKLFF	TGTGCCAGCCAGCAAACTGCAACTAATGAAAAACTGTTTTTT
.	many	TRBV29-1	TRBJ2-1	CSVHLANHNEQFF	TGCAGCGTTCACCTAGCGAACCACAATGAGCAGTTCTTC
.	.	TRBV12-3/TRBV12-4	TRBJ1-1	CASSLRSAPVNTEAFF	TGTGCCAGCAGTCTCCGATCAGCCCCGGTGAACACTGAAGCTTTCTTT
.	many	TRBV4-3	TRBJ2-3	CASSQEADTQYF	TGCGCCAGCAGCCAAGAGGCAGATACGCAGTATTTT
.	few	TRBV18	TRBJ1-1	CASSPRSGWSTEAFF	TGTGCCAGCTCACCACGGTCCGGTTGGAGCACTGAAGCTTTCTTT
TRBD1	many	TRBV12-3/TRBV12-4	TRBJ2-3	CASSLTGGTDTQYF	TGTGCCAGCAGTTTGACAGGGGGCACAGATACGCAGTATTTT
.	many	TRBV20-1	TRBJ1-1	CSAIPRYRMNTEAFF	TGCAGTGCCATCCCCCGGTACAGAATGAACACTGAAGCTTTCTTT
.	few	TRBV9	TRBJ1-1	CASSVGATGEAFF	TGTGCCAGCAGCGTAGGGGCTACAGGTGAAGCTTTCTTT
.	few	TRBV25-1	TRBJ2-7	CASSPLKGEQYF	TGTGCCAGCAGTCCGCTCAAAGGAGAGCAGTACTTC
TRBD1	many	TRBV7-9	TRBJ1-4	CASSLAPSDRSEKLFF	TGTGCCAGCAGCTTAGCGCCTTCGGACAGGTCGGAAAAACTGTTTTTT
TRBD2	few	TRBV24-1	TRBJ2-1	CATSWGGDDNEQFF	TGTGCCACCAGTTGGGGGGGGGACGACAATGAGCAGTTCTTC
TRBD2	few	TRBV7-9	TRBJ2-7	CASSPRLAGVYEQYF	TGTGCCAGCAGCCCACGACTAGCGGGGGTCTACGAGCAGTACTTC
.	few	TRBV4-2	TRBJ1-5	CASSQDHGNQPQHF	TGTGCCAGCAGCCAAGATCACGGGAACCAGCCCCAGCATTTT
.	.	TRBV3-1	TRBJ1-2	CASSPISGANYGYTF	TGTGCCAGCAGCCCCATCTCTGGAGCTAACTATGGCTACACCTTC
.	few	TRBV14	TRBJ2-3	CASSQEGGGVGTDTQYF	TGTGCCAGCAGCCAAGAAGGAGGAGGGGTCGGCACAGATACGCAGTATTTT
.	few	TRBV12-3/TRBV12-4	TRBJ2-7	CASSLSAYSYEQYF	TGTGCCAGCAGTTTAAGCGCGTACTCCTACGAGCAGTACTTC
.	many	TRBV12-3/TRBV12-4	TRBJ1-3	CASSLGRGRGNTIYF	TGTGCCAGCAGTTTAGGAAGAGGCCGGGGAAACACCATATATTTT
TRBD1	many	TRBV7-9	TRBJ1-2	CASSYRDRGSYGYTF	TGTGCCAGCAGCTACCGGGACAGGGGGTCCTATGGCTACACCTTC
.	.	TRBV27	TRBJ1-5	CASSLGPHQPQHF	TGTGCCAGCAGTTTGGGGCCCCATCAGCCCCAGCATTTT
.	.	TRBV12-3/TRBV12-4	TRBJ1-5	CASSFKGGYSNQPQHF	TGTGCCAGCAGTTTTAAGGGAGGGTATAGCAATCAGCCCCAGCATTTT
.	many	TRBV20-1	TRBJ2-1	CSATSPRTTAYNEQFF	TGCAGTGCTACTAGCCCCCGGACTACTGCTTACAATGAGCAGTTCTTC
TRBD1	few	TRBV6-5	TRBJ1-2	CASTPSGTGRCGVYGYTF	TGTGCCAGCACCCCGTCGGGGACAGGGAGGTGCGGCGTCTATGGCTACACCTTC
TRBD1	many	TRBV11-2	TRBJ1-6	CASSSRDRGGVFNSPLHF	TGTGCCAGCAGCTCTAGGGACAGGGGTGGGGTGTTTAATTCACCCCTCCACTTT
TRBD2	.	TRBV20-1	TRBJ2-1	CSATGLAYNEQFF	TGCAGTGCTACGGGACTAGCCTACAATGAGCAGTTCTTC
TRBD2	many	TRBV20-1	TRBJ2-1	CSARTSLNEQFF	TGCAGTGCTCGGACTAGCCTCAATGAGCAGTTCTTC
.	few	TRBV20-1	TRBJ2-7	CSARGQLLGYEQYF	TGCAGTGCTAGAGGACAGCTTCTTGGCTACGAGCAGTACTTC
.	many	TRBV3-1	TRBJ2-1	CASSPYGGNEQFF	TGTGCCAGCAGCCCATACGGGGGAAATGAGCAGTTCTTC
.	many	TRBV6-1	TRBJ2-5	CASSRTRGSETQYF	TGTGCCAGCAGCCGAACTAGAGGTAGTGAGACCCAGTACTTC
TRBD1	few	TRBV5-6	TRBJ2-7	CASSSDRAFSYEQYF	TGTGCCAGCAGCTCCGACAGGGCTTTCTCCTACGAGCAGTACTTC
.	many	TRBV12-3/TRBV12-4	TRBJ2-4	CASSWRQGAKNIQYF	TGTGCCAGCAGTTGGCGCCAGGGGGCCAAAAACATTCAGTACTTC
TRBD1	few	TRBV6-1	TRBJ1-5	CASSDGIDREYQPQHF	TGTGCCAGCAGTGACGGGATTGACAGGGAGTATCAGCCCCAGCATTTT
.	.	TRBV4-2	TRBJ1-3	CASSQDVWASGNTIYF	TGTGCCAGCAGCCAAGACGTGTGGGCATCTGGAAACACCATATATTTT
TRBD2	many	TRBV28	TRBJ2-3	CASSHNSGGAGSDTQYF	TGTGCCAGCAGTCATAATAGCGGGGGGGCCGGGTCAGATACGCAGTATTTT
.	many	TRBV18	TRBJ2-1	CASSPTGGGYNEQFF	TGTGCCAGCTCGCCCACGGGGGGCGGGTACAATGAGCAGTTCTTC
TRBD1	few	TRBV5-1	TRBJ1-2	CASTLDRTLYGYTF	TGCGCCAGCACCCTGGACAGGACTCTCTATGGCTACACCTTC
.	many	TRBV4-1	TRBJ2-3	CASSQVTTSTDTQYF	TGCGCCAGCAGCCAAGTGACTACTAGCACAGATACGCAGTATTTT
TRBD1	few	TRBV11-2	TRBJ1-6	CASSLELWGGQGLPLHF	TGTGCCAGCAGCTTAGAGCTATGGGGGGGACAGGGTCTCCCCCTCCACTTT
.	few	TRBV12-3/TRBV12-4	TRBJ1-2	CATEGAALGGYTF	TGTGCCACTGAAGGGGCAGCCTTGGGAGGCTACACCTTC
.	many	TRBV7-6	TRBJ2-2	CASSLATGTLNTGELFF	TGTGCCAGCAGCTTAGCGACCGGGACATTGAACACCGGGGAGCTGTTTTTT
.	many	TRBV5-1	TRBJ2-5	CASSPPRSGETQYF	TGCGCCAGCAGCCCCCCGAGATCTGGGGAGACCCAGTACTTC
.	.	TRBV20-1	TRBJ1-2	CSARDQEGLGGYTF	TGCAGTGCTAGAGATCAGGAAGGGCTGGGGGGCTACACCTTC
TRBD2	many	TRBV4-2	TRBJ2-3	CASSQVGTSGSDTQYF	TGTGCCAGCAGCCAAGTAGGGACTAGCGGGTCAGATACGCAGTATTTT
.	.	TRBV6-5	TRBJ1-1	CASSYSEGEGTEAFF	TGTGCCAGCAGTTACTCGGAGGGTGAAGGAACTGAAGCTTTCTTT